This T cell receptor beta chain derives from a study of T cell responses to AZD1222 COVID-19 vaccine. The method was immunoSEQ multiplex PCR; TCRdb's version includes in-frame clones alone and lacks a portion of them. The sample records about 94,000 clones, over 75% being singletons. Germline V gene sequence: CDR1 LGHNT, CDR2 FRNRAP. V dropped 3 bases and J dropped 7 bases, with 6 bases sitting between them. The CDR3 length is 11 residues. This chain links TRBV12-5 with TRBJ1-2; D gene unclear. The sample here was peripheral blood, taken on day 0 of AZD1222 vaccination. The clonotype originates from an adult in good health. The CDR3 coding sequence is TGTGCTAGTGGTTTCCCCAGTGGCTACACCTTC. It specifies CASGFPSGYTF.